These 31 T cell receptor beta chains were all obtained from the same sample, sequenced in a study of cytomegalovirus exposure and HLA in healthy donors. The primer mix had 60 Vbeta and 13 Jbeta primers. Profiling relied on immunoSEQ multiplex PCR, and the TCRdb table lists in-frame clones only, not all of them. The table lists roughly 49,000 clones, roughly four fifths of them singletons. The sample taken for sequencing was PBMCs. The receptor source for this set is a boy aged 5-17 years in good health and CMV-seropositive.

This sequence joins TRBV5-1 and TRBJ1-6; TRBD1 is a possible D gene (6 bases). Deletions cut 2 bases from V and 7 bases from J, with 13 bases between. Germline CDR1 SGHRS, CDR2 YFSETQ. The CDR3 totals 15 residues. The chain's CDR3 is CASSLPGQGNSPLHF. The CDR3, as DNA: TGCGCCAGCAGCTTACCGGGTCAGGGGAATTCACCCCTCCACTTT. Based on the CDR3 plus reference TRBV5-1 and TRBJ1-6, the full variable domain is KAGVTQTPRYLIKTRGQQVTLSCSPISGHRSVSWYQQTPGQGLQFLFEYFSETQRNKGNFPGRFSGRQFSNSRSEMNVSTLELGDSALYLCASSLPGQGNSPLHFGNGTRLTVT.

J is TRBJ2-1 and V is TRBV18; D is perhaps TRBD1 (6 bases). Germline V gene sequence: CDR1 KGHSH, CDR2 LQKENI. CDR3 length: 16 residues. The germline V and J ends were trimmed by 3 bases and 4 bases, with 16 bases remaining between them. CDR3 sequence: CASSPPDRLSYNEQFF. The DNA for the CDR3 is TGTGCCAGCTCACCGCCCGACAGGCTATCTTACAATGAGCAGTTCTTC.

The chain carries TRBV12-5 and TRBJ2-7; possibly TRBD2 for D (5 bases). CDR3 length equals 14 residues. V lost 7 bases and J 4 bases, leaving 17 bases between the germline ends. Germline CDR1 reads LGHNT; CDR2 reads FRNRAP. CDR3 sequence (DNA): TGTGCTAGTGCCTCTGGGGAGACGTATTACGAGCAGTACTTC. Translation gives CASASGETYYEQYF.

The chain uses TRBV28 and TRBJ1-1, with D maybe TRBD1 (6 bases). This CDR3 has 12 residues. The germline V gene has CDR1 MDHEN and CDR2 SYDVKM. V shed 4 bases and J shed 11 bases, with 14 bases lying between them. This CDR3 reads CASSSADRPAFF. In nucleotides, the CDR3 is TGTGCCAGCAGTTCAGCCGACAGGCCGGCTTTCTTT. Looking up the rest from reference TRBV28 and TRBJ1-1 gives the full variable domain: DVKVTQSSRYLVKRTGEKVFLECVQDMDHENMFWYRQDPGLGLRLIYFSYDVKMKEKGDIPEGYSVSREKKERFSLILESASTNQTSMYLCASSSADRPAFFGQGTRLTVV.

The chain uses TRBV7-9 and TRBJ1-1; 9 nucleotides match TRBD1. From germline, CDR1 is SEHNR and CDR2 FQNEAQ (reference sequence). CDR3 size: 14 residues. J lost 7 bases, V lost 5 bases, and 8 bases had no gene match. The CDR3 loop is CASSGGTGPIEAFF. The CDR3 DNA sequence: TGTGCCAGCAGCGGGGGGACAGGGCCCATTGAAGCTTTCTTT.

This sequence joins TRBV27 and TRBJ1-2, with 9 bases identical to TRBD1. The germline gives CDR1 MNHEY, CDR2 SMNVEV (reference sequence). J lost 2 bases, V lost 4 bases, and 5 bases had no gene match. This CDR3 has 15 residues. The CDR3 DNA sequence: TGTGCCAGCAGTTCAGGACAGGGGACGAACTATGGCTACACCTTC. Amino acids: CASSSGQGTNYGYTF.

The CDR3 sequence is CASSLEGQTGANVLTF. CDR3 DNA sequence: TGCGCCAGCAGCTTGGAGGGACAGACTGGGGCCAACGTCCTGACTTTC. V is TRBV5-1 and J is TRBJ2-6; TRBD1 matches at 7 bases. The V and J ends lost 0 bases and 2 bases, in that order; junction bases with no gene match: 2. Germline CDR1 is SGHRS and CDR2 is YFSETQ. The CDR3 consists of 16 residues.

This clone was seen once. The CDR3 region is CASSLSGQASDTGELFF. The CDR3 DNA sequence: TGCGCCAGCAGCCTTAGCGGACAGGCAAGCGACACCGGGGAGCTGTTTTTT. This rearrangement joins TRBV5-1 to TRBJ2-2; a weak D match, TRBD1 (7 bases). Germline-derived CDR1 and CDR2 are SGHRS and YFSETQ. The germline V and J ends were trimmed by 4 bases and 3 bases, with 19 bases remaining between them. This CDR3 has 17 residues.

V usage is TRBV2 and J usage is TRBJ1-1; a weak D match, TRBD1 (5 bases). The germline V gene encodes CDR1 SNHLY and CDR2 FYNNEI. This CDR3 has 13 amino acids. V was clipped by 10 bases and J by 5 bases, with 17 bases between them. The CDR3 here is CATAFMGRTEAFF. CDR3 bases: TGTGCCACTGCATTTATGGGGCGGACTGAAGCTTTCTTT.

The chain couples TRBV7-2 to TRBJ2-7, with 12 positions matching TRBD2. The CDR3 runs to 15 residues. From germline, CDR1 is SGHTA and CDR2 FQGNSA. Trimming took 1 base from V and 6 from J; bases not matched to a gene: 4. The CDR3 DNA reads as TGTGCCAGCAGCTTAGGACTAGCGGGGGTCAGCGAGCAGTACTTC. Protein: CASSLGLAGVSEQYF.

The chain links TRBV19 to TRBJ2-4, with D possibly matching TRBD1 (6 bases). This CDR3 region has 14 residues. The V gene lost 7 bases and the J gene lost 0 bases, with 10 bases spanning the gap. CDR1 LNHDA and CDR2 SQIVND come from the germline V gene (reference sequence). The CDR3 region has the DNA TGTGCCAGTAAACCAGGGGTAGCCAAAAACATTCAGTACTTC. This gives the protein CASKPGVAKNIQYF.

The V call is TRBV7-9, the J call TRBJ2-2; perhaps TRBD2 as D (5 bases). The V gene's germline CDR1 is SEHNR and CDR2 FQNEAQ (reference sequence). The CDR3 consists of 16 residues. The ends were cut back, 1 base at V and 3 bases at J, with 12 bases in the middle. CDR3 bases: TGTGCCAGCAGCTTAGTTATGGGAGCGCACACCGGGGAGCTGTTTTTT. The encoded protein is CASSLVMGAHTGELFF.

This clone came up a few times. The V call is TRBV6-1, the J call TRBJ1-5, with TRBD1 matching 7 bases. CDR1 is MNHNS, CDR2 SASEGT, per germline. Trimming removed 6 bases from V and 3 bases from J; junction bases left unmatched: 5. The CDR3 is 14 residues long. The CDR3, as DNA: TGTGCCAGCAGCCCGACAGGGCTCAATCAGCCCCAGCATTTT. Amino acids: CASSPTGLNQPQHF.

This clone was seen just once. The chain is built from TRBV9 and TRBJ2-7; 8 nucleotides match TRBD2. Unmatched junction bases numbered 7, after V lost 2 bases and J lost 3 bases. Germline lookup yields CDR1 SGDLS and CDR2 YYNGEE. This CDR3 region has 15 residues. Here the CDR3 reads CASSVGGDVYYEQYF. In DNA, the CDR3 is TGTGCCAGCAGCGTCGGGGGGGACGTATACTACGAGCAGTACTTC.

This clone appeared a single time. The rearrangement links TRBV4-1 to TRBJ2-7; a weak D match, TRBD2 (5 bases). Per germline, CDR1 MGHRA and CDR2 YSYEKL. The V end was cut by 8 bases, the J end by 1 base, with 15 bases between. The CDR3 loop spans 14 amino acids. The CDR3 nucleotides are TGCGCCAGCCGGCCTTCCCCGGGGTCCTACGAGCAGTACTTC. It is translated as CASRPSPGSYEQYF.

The chain employs TRBV7-2 and TRBJ2-7; weak D call: TRBD1 (6 bases). Germline assignment: CDR1 SGHTA and CDR2 FQGNSA. V lost 1 base and J 8 bases, leaving 18 bases between the germline ends. This CDR3 comprises 15 residues. CDR3 nucleotide sequence: TGTGCCAGCAGCTTAGGCATGGTAGGGGGATCCAAGCAGTACTTC. Translated: CASSLGMVGGSKQYF.

The rearrangement joins TRBV18 to TRBJ2-1, with 11 nucleotides matching TRBD2. CDR1 is KGHSH, CDR2 LQKENI, per germline. The CDR3 runs to 14 residues. J lost 9 bases, V lost 3 bases, and 4 bases had no gene match. The DNA for the CDR3 is TGTGCCAGCTCACCTAGCGGGGGGGCCGGTGAGCAGTTCTTC. It encodes CASSPSGGAGEQFF.

The chain links TRBV13 to TRBJ2-3; D might be TRBD2 (5 bases). Looked up from germline, CDR1 is PRHDT and CDR2 is FYEKMQ (reference sequence). V lost 5 bases to trimming and J lost 4 bases, with 10 bases between them. This CDR3 contains 13 residues. CDR3 region: CASSPLASDTQYF. Here the CDR3 DNA reads TGTGCCAGCAGCCCTCTAGCTTCAGATACGCAGTATTTT.

This chain connects TRBV21-1 to TRBJ2-7; whether TRBD1, the table's D call, matches the DNA was not checked. TRBV21-1 is recorded as a pseudogene. The CDR3 loop spans 16 amino acids. DNA of the CDR3: TGTGCCAGCTATAACAGAGGGGGACAGGGGAACTACGAGCAGTACTTC. Translated: CASYNRGGQGNYEQYF.

The chain employs TRBV9 and TRBJ1-5, with D perhaps TRBD1 (5 bases). There are 14 residues in the CDR3. V was cut by 0 bases and J by 2 bases, with 6 bases left in between. CDR1 is SGDLS and CDR2 is YYNGEE in the germline V gene. CDR3 sequence (DNA): TGTGCCAGCAGCGTAGCGGGGGGCAATCAGCCCCAGCATTTT. This translates into CASSVAGGNQPQHF.

The genes are TRBV9 and TRBJ2-7; the D gene is possibly TRBD1 (6 bases). The CDR3 has 11 amino acids. Germline CDR1 SGDLS, CDR2 YYNGEE. Trimming removed 4 bases from V and 7 bases from J, with 9 bases in between. DNA of the CDR3: TGTGCCAGCAGCTCGGGGACAGAGCAGTACTTC. It translates to CASSSGTEQYF.

The CDR3 here is CASIEPGSYEQYF. Written as DNA, the CDR3 is TGTGCCAGCATCGAGCCAGGGTCCTACGAGCAGTACTTC. The V and J genes are TRBV6-5 and TRBJ2-7, with D maybe TRBD1 (5 bases). Germline CDR1 and CDR2: MNHEY and SVGAGI. The V and J ends lost 7 bases and 1 base respectively, with 11 bases between them. The CDR3 has 13 residues.

The CDR3 here is CASSYSGTGNTIYF. The CDR3, as DNA: TGTGCCAGCTCCTATTCGGGTACTGGAAACACCATATATTTT. The rearrangement uses TRBV7-9 and TRBJ1-3; no clear D gene. This CDR3 spans 14 amino acids. From germline, CDR1 is SEHNR and CDR2 FQNEAQ (reference sequence). V gave up 8 bases and J gave up 2 bases, with 13 bases separating them.

The genes are TRBV20-1 and TRBJ1-2; D remains unclear. CDR1 is DFQATT and CDR2 is SNEGSKA in the germline V gene (reference sequence). The CDR3 has 11 amino acids. V was cut by 3 bases and J by 6 bases, with 8 bases left in between. CDR3 sequence: CSASREDGYTF. CDR3 sequence (DNA): TGCAGTGCTAGTCGAGAGGATGGCTACACCTTC.

The V call is TRBV6-6, the J call TRBJ1-4; 12 positions agree with TRBD1. The length of the CDR3 is 14 residues. The germline gives CDR1 MNHNY, CDR2 SVGAGI (reference sequence). The V segment lost 6 bases and the J segment 12 bases; nucleotides outside the gene matches: 8. CDR3 residues: CASRPGQGARELFF. For the CDR3, the DNA is TGTGCCAGCAGGCCGGGACAGGGGGCTAGGGAACTGTTTTTT.

This chain joins TRBV5-4 and TRBJ1-2; D is possibly TRBD1 (5 bases). V was pared by 1 base and J by 4 bases, with 14 bases between. Germline V gene lookup returns CDR1 SGHNT and CDR2 YYREEE (reference sequence). The CDR3 is 15 residues long. CDR3: CASSLKGRYPYGYTF. The CDR3, as DNA: TGTGCCAGCAGCTTGAAGGGGCGCTACCCCTATGGCTACACCTTC.

The chain has TRBV4-1 and TRBJ2-7; D may be TRBD2 (7 bases). Germline CDR1 reads MGHRA; CDR2 reads YSYEKL. The V end was cut by 4 bases, the J end by 5 bases, with 18 bases between. This CDR3 spans 15 amino acids. The chain's CDR3 is CASSLVGGPADEQYF. DNA for the CDR3: TGCGCCAGCAGCCTCGTCGGGGGGCCCGCTGACGAGCAGTACTTC.

The genes are TRBV7-9 and TRBJ2-5; D possibly matches TRBD1 or TRBD2 (5 bases each). The last part of the DNA fits TRBJ2-7 better; the J call may be wrong. Germline V gives CDR1 SEHNR, CDR2 FQNEAQ (reference sequence). CDR3 size: 12 residues. The CDR3 nucleotides are TGTGCCAGCGGGGACCGGGACTACGAGCAGTACTTC. This encodes CASGDRDYEQYF.

The genes are TRBV20-1 and TRBJ1-1; no firm D call. This CDR3 contains 11 residues. The germline CDR1 and CDR2 sequences are DFQATT and SNEGSKA (reference sequence). Trimming cost V 6 bases and J 6 bases, with 11 bases left between them. CDR3: CSAYINPEAFF. CDR3 bases: TGCAGTGCGTACATAAACCCTGAAGCTTTCTTT.

This clone was picked up a small number of times. The gene calls are TRBV9 and TRBJ2-1, with 8 positions matching TRBD2. The CDR3 is 15 amino acids. The germline V gene encodes CDR1 SGDLS and CDR2 YYNGEE. V shed 1 base, J shed 4 bases, and the junction held 4 bases outside the gene matches. In nucleotides, the CDR3 is TGTGCCAGCAGCGTAAGCGGGGGAGATTACAATGAGCAGTTCTTC. It translates to CASSVSGGDYNEQFF.

The genes are TRBV9 and TRBJ2-2; the match to TRBD1 covers 7 bases. This CDR3 is built from 15 residues. V shed 3 bases, J shed 7 bases, and the junction held 9 bases outside the gene matches. Germline V gene data show CDR1 as SGDLS and CDR2 as YYNGEE. The CDR3 sequence is CASSDRDSLGGELFF. The CDR3 coding sequence is TGTGCCAGCAGCGACCGGGACAGTCTTGGCGGGGAGCTGTTTTTT. Looking up the rest from reference TRBV9 and TRBJ2-2 gives the full variable domain: DSGVTQTPKHLITATGQRVTLRCSPRSGDLSVYWYQQSLDQGLQFLIQYYNGEERAKGNILERFSAQQFPDLHSELNLSSLELGDSALYFCASSDRDSLGGELFFGEGSRLTVL.